A selection of T cell receptor beta chains follows, all from one sample in a study of blood T cell repertoires in COVID-19. Clones were read by immunoSEQ multiplex PCR, and TCRdb kept only the in-frame ones, dropping some. The sample has roughly 100,000 clones, around 90% seen once. The sample comprised peripheral blood. These receptors were taken from a human donor with COVID-19, enrolled during active disease. The donor label of this sample is uncertain. CDR3s include the opening cysteine and the closing phenylalanine or tryptophan. D genes are given only for firm matches. Expanded clones get a size class; other rows say once, few or many, or leave the size out.

D gene: NA; V gene: TRBV4-1; J gene: TRBJ1-6; clone size: NA; CDR3 protein: CASSQDLGRDHSPLHF; CDR3 DNA: TGCGCCAGCAGCCAAGATTTAGGCAGGGATCATTCACCCCTCCACTTT
D gene: TRBD2; V gene: TRBV6-4; J gene: TRBJ2-1; clone size: NA; CDR3 protein: CASSKEGGPIRTLYNEQFF; CDR3 DNA: TGTGCCAGCAGTAAGGAGGGAGGGCCGATCAGGACCCTATACAATGAGCAGTTCTTC
D gene: TRBD1; V gene: TRBV28; J gene: TRBJ2-7; clone size: NA; CDR3 protein: CASSSDREYVEQYF; CDR3 DNA: TGTGCCAGCAGTTCCGACAGGGAGTATGTCGAGCAGTACTTC
D gene: NA; V gene: TRBV19; J gene: TRBJ2-3; clone size: NA; CDR3 protein: CAISQGLGTDTQYF; CDR3 DNA: TGTGCCATTTCACAGGGTTTGGGAACAGATACGCAGTATTTT
D gene: NA; V gene: TRBV6-1; J gene: TRBJ2-1; clone size: NA; CDR3 protein: CASSEAGLDTYNEQFF; CDR3 DNA: TGTGCCAGCAGTGAGGCGGGACTTGATACCTACAATGAGCAGTTCTTC
D gene: NA; V gene: TRBV2; J gene: TRBJ2-6; clone size: once; CDR3 protein: CASRTDSGANVLTF; CDR3 DNA: TGTGCCAGCAGGACAGACTCTGGGGCCAACGTCCTGACTTTC
D gene: TRBD1; V gene: TRBV5-1; J gene: TRBJ1-3; clone size: NA; CDR3 protein: CASSPGQGAGNTIYF; CDR3 DNA: TGCGCCAGCAGCCCAGGACAGGGGGCTGGAAACACCATATATTTT
D gene: NA; V gene: TRBV12-3/TRBV12-4; J gene: TRBJ1-5; clone size: once; CDR3 protein: CASSYTRDQPQHF; CDR3 DNA: TGTGCCAGCAGTTACACACGGGATCAGCCCCAGCATTTT
D gene: TRBD2; V gene: TRBV9; J gene: TRBJ2-7; clone size: NA; CDR3 protein: CASSVVWDGTSGGQTYEQYF; CDR3 DNA: TGTGCCAGCAGCGTAGTTTGGGACGGTACTAGCGGGGGGCAGACCTACGAGCAGTACTTC
D gene: NA; V gene: TRBV7-9; J gene: TRBJ1-2; clone size: NA; CDR3 protein: CASSRYLGQGVSYGYAF; CDR3 DNA: TGTGCCAGCAGCCGTTACCTGGGACAAGGGGTTTCCTATGGCTACGCCTTC
D gene: NA; V gene: TRBV23-1; J gene: TRBJ2-7; clone size: NA; CDR3 protein: CASSQTVWRAGPDEQYF; CDR3 DNA: TGCGCCAGCAGTCAAACCGTATGGAGAGCAGGGCCTGACGAGCAGTACTTC
D gene: NA; V gene: TRBV19; J gene: TRBJ2-2; clone size: once; CDR3 protein: CASRSAYTGELFF; CDR3 DNA: TGTGCCAGTAGGTCTGCGTACACCGGGGAGCTGTTTTTT
D gene: NA; V gene: TRBV12-3/TRBV12-4; J gene: TRBJ2-7; clone size: NA; CDR3 protein: CASSFRGSYEQYF; CDR3 DNA: TGTGCCAGCAGTTTTAGGGGTTCCTACGAGCAGTACTTC
D gene: NA; V gene: TRBV25-1; J gene: TRBJ1-5; clone size: NA; CDR3 protein: CASSGQGNQPQHF; CDR3 DNA: TGTGCCAGCAGTGGACAGGGCAATCAGCCCCAGCATTTT
D gene: NA; V gene: TRBV7-9; J gene: TRBJ2-3; clone size: NA; CDR3 protein: CASSPSEGRPSKGTDTQYF; CDR3 DNA: TGTGCCAGCAGCCCATCCGAGGGTAGGCCTTCGAAGGGCACAGATACGCAGTATTTT
D gene: TRBD1; V gene: TRBV19; J gene: TRBJ1-1; clone size: NA; CDR3 protein: CASSLLQGARTEAFF; CDR3 DNA: TGTGCCAGTAGTTTACTACAGGGGGCGCGTACTGAAGCTTTCTTT
D gene: NA; V gene: TRBV30; J gene: TRBJ2-7; clone size: few; CDR3 protein: CAWSVFPTGGPYEQYF; CDR3 DNA: TGTGCCTGGAGTGTATTCCCGACCGGGGGTCCCTACGAGCAGTACTTC
D gene: NA; V gene: TRBV9; J gene: TRBJ1-1; clone size: once; CDR3 protein: CASSVGRGGRGTEAFF; CDR3 DNA: TGTGCCAGCAGCGTCGGTAGGGGCGGCAGGGGAACTGAAGCTTTCTTT
D gene: TRBD2; V gene: TRBV5-4; J gene: TRBJ2-1; clone size: NA; CDR3 protein: CASSLPSGGALNEQFF; CDR3 DNA: TGTGCCAGCAGCTTACCTAGCGGGGGGGCCCTCAATGAGCAGTTCTTC
D gene: TRBD1; V gene: TRBV15; J gene: TRBJ1-2; clone size: NA; CDR3 protein: CATSRVQGSGYTF; CDR3 DNA: TGTGCCACCAGCAGAGTACAGGGGAGCGGCTACACCTTC
D gene: TRBD2; V gene: TRBV5-8; J gene: TRBJ2-2; clone size: NA; CDR3 protein: CASSLGLAADTGELFF; CDR3 DNA: TGTGCCAGCAGCTTGGGACTAGCTGCGGACACCGGGGAGCTGTTTTTT
D gene: TRBD1; V gene: TRBV4-1; J gene: TRBJ2-7; clone size: NA; CDR3 protein: CASSHTPGGPYEQYF; CDR3 DNA: TGCGCCAGCAGCCATACCCCAGGGGGCCCCTACGAGCAGTACTTC
D gene: TRBD2; V gene: TRBV6-1; J gene: TRBJ2-2; clone size: NA; CDR3 protein: CASSEASLAGVGELFF; CDR3 DNA: TGTGCCAGCAGTGAAGCGTCCCTAGCGGGGGTCGGGGAGCTGTTTTTT
D gene: TRBD1; V gene: TRBV19; J gene: TRBJ2-6; clone size: NA; CDR3 protein: CASVHRGRLSGANVLTF; CDR3 DNA: TGTGCCAGTGTCCACAGGGGGCGTCTCTCTGGGGCCAACGTCCTGACTTTC
D gene: TRBD2; V gene: TRBV10-3; J gene: TRBJ2-1; clone size: NA; CDR3 protein: CAISEVSGTPYNEQFF; CDR3 DNA: TGTGCCATCAGTGAGGTTAGCGGGACTCCCTACAATGAGCAGTTCTTC
D gene: TRBD2; V gene: TRBV6-4; J gene: TRBJ2-3; clone size: NA; CDR3 protein: CASSDGAGGGTSTDTQYF; CDR3 DNA: TGTGCCAGCAGCGATGGAGCGGGGGGCGGAACTAGCACAGATACGCAGTATTTT
D gene: NA; V gene: TRBV15; J gene: TRBJ2-7; clone size: NA; CDR3 protein: CATSRDVGSYEQYF; CDR3 DNA: TGTGCCACCAGCAGAGATGTCGGGAGCTACGAGCAGTACTTC
D gene: TRBD1; V gene: TRBV7-9; J gene: TRBJ1-5; clone size: NA; CDR3 protein: CASSFWTGNHGNQPQHF; CDR3 DNA: TGTGCCAGCAGCTTCTGGACAGGGAATCACGGCAATCAGCCCCAGCATTTT
D gene: NA; V gene: TRBV7-9; J gene: TRBJ1-2; clone size: NA; CDR3 protein: CASSSRQTGYTF; CDR3 DNA: TGTGCCAGCAGCTCGCGACAGACTGGCTACACCTTC
D gene: NA; V gene: TRBV19; J gene: TRBJ1-3; clone size: once; CDR3 protein: CASTLGTESGNTIYF; CDR3 DNA: TGTGCCAGTACCCTAGGGACTGAATCTGGAAACACCATATATTTT
D gene: TRBD1; V gene: TRBV24-1; J gene: TRBJ2-7; clone size: NA; CDR3 protein: CATGDRGSYEQYF; CDR3 DNA: TGTGCCACCGGGGACAGGGGTAGCTACGAGCAGTACTTC
D gene: NA; V gene: TRBV19; J gene: TRBJ2-5; clone size: NA; CDR3 protein: CASSAYGVRETQYF; CDR3 DNA: TGTGCCAGTAGTGCTTACGGGGTCCGGGAGACCCAGTACTTC
D gene: NA; V gene: TRBV10-3; J gene: TRBJ1-1; clone size: NA; CDR3 protein: CAISELGESNTEAFF; CDR3 DNA: TGTGCCATCAGTGAGTTAGGGGAATCGAACACTGAAGCTTTCTTT
D gene: NA; V gene: TRBV3-1/TRBV3-2; J gene: TRBJ1-3; clone size: NA; CDR3 protein: CASSPINSGNTIYF; CDR3 DNA: TGTGCCAGCAGCCCTATTAACTCTGGAAACACCATATATTTT
D gene: TRBD1; V gene: TRBV19; J gene: TRBJ1-4; clone size: once; CDR3 protein: CASSIVRTGGSEKLFF; CDR3 DNA: TGTGCCAGTAGTATAGTGCGGACAGGGGGGTCTGAAAAACTGTTTTTT
D gene: NA; V gene: TRBV18; J gene: TRBJ1-5; clone size: NA; CDR3 protein: CASSPEQGGPQHF; CDR3 DNA: TGTGCCAGCTCACCCGAACAAGGGGGTCCCCAGCATTTT
D gene: TRBD1; V gene: TRBV19; J gene: TRBJ2-1; clone size: few; CDR3 protein: CASSIGQGWVFF; CDR3 DNA: TGTGCCAGTAGTATCGGACAGGGGTGGGTATTCTTC
D gene: NA; V gene: TRBV7-9; J gene: TRBJ2-2; clone size: NA; CDR3 protein: CASSLWQGSGELFF; CDR3 DNA: TGTGCCAGCAGCTTATGGCAGGGTTCCGGGGAGCTGTTTTTT
D gene: NA; V gene: TRBV7-6; J gene: TRBJ1-3; clone size: once; CDR3 protein: CASSPLGVSGNTIYF; CDR3 DNA: TGTGCCAGCAGCCCACTCGGGGTCTCTGGAAACACCATATATTTT
D gene: NA; V gene: TRBV6-5; J gene: TRBJ1-2; clone size: NA; CDR3 protein: CASSWTPGSNYGYTF; CDR3 DNA: TGTGCCAGCAGCTGGACCCCGGGGAGTAACTATGGCTACACCTTC
D gene: NA; V gene: TRBV11-2; J gene: TRBJ2-7; clone size: few; CDR3 protein: CASSLGGEVVWEQYF; CDR3 DNA: TGTGCCAGCAGCTTAGGAGGGGAGGTGGTCTGGGAGCAGTACTTC
D gene: TRBD1; V gene: TRBV9; J gene: TRBJ2-5; clone size: NA; CDR3 protein: CASSDVQDRGGWETQYF; CDR3 DNA: TGTGCCAGCAGCGACGTCCAAGACAGGGGAGGTTGGGAGACCCAGTACTTC
D gene: TRBD2; V gene: TRBV11-3; J gene: TRBJ2-1; clone size: NA; CDR3 protein: CASSLSLADNEQFF; CDR3 DNA: TGTGCCAGCAGCTTAAGCCTAGCGGACAATGAGCAGTTCTTC
D gene: TRBD1; V gene: TRBV4-2; J gene: TRBJ1-3; clone size: NA; CDR3 protein: CASSQEVTGTGSSSGNTIYF; CDR3 DNA: TGTGCCAGCAGCCAAGAGGTTACGGGGACAGGTTCTTCCTCTGGAAACACCATATATTTT
D gene: NA; V gene: TRBV6-5; J gene: TRBJ1-2; clone size: NA; CDR3 protein: CASSPTWSDYGYTF; CDR3 DNA: TGTGCCAGCAGCCCAACCTGGAGTGACTATGGCTACACCTTC
D gene: TRBD2; V gene: TRBV27; J gene: TRBJ2-1; clone size: NA; CDR3 protein: CASSLTGGAYNEQFF; CDR3 DNA: TGTGCCAGCAGTTTAACCGGGGGGGCCTACAATGAGCAGTTCTTC
D gene: TRBD2; V gene: TRBV5-4; J gene: TRBJ2-5; clone size: NA; CDR3 protein: CASTKGREGQETQYF; CDR3 DNA: TGTGCCAGCACCAAGGGACGGGAGGGGCAAGAGACCCAGTACTTC
D gene: NA; V gene: TRBV18; J gene: TRBJ2-1; clone size: NA; CDR3 protein: CASSHPSQGHEQFF; CDR3 DNA: TGTGCCAGCTCACACCCCTCACAGGGCCATGAGCAGTTCTTC
D gene: TRBD2; V gene: TRBV4-2; J gene: TRBJ2-3; clone size: NA; CDR3 protein: CASSLGLAGGLTDTQYF; CDR3 DNA: TGTGCCAGCAGCCTCGGACTAGCGGGGGGACTCACAGATACGCAGTATTTT
D gene: NA; V gene: TRBV9; J gene: TRBJ1-5; clone size: NA; CDR3 protein: CASVRRNQPQHF; CDR3 DNA: TGTGCCAGCGTCAGGCGAAATCAGCCCCAGCATTTT